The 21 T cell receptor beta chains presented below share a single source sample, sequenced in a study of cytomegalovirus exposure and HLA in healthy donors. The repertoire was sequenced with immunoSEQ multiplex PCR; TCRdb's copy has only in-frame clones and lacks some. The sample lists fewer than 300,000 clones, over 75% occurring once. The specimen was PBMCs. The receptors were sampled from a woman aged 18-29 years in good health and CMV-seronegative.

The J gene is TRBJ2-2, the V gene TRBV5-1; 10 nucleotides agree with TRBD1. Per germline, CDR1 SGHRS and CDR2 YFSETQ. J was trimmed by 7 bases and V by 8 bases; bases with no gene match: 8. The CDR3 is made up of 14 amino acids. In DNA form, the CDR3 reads TGCGCCAGTAAAGAGGGACAGGGGCACGGGGAGCTGTTTTTT. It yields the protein CASKEGQGHGELFF. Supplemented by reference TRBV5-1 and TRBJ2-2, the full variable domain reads KAGVTQTPRYLIKTRGQQVTLSCSPISGHRSVSWYQQTPGQGLQFLFEYFSETQRNKGNFPGRFSGRQFSNSRSEMNVSTLELGDSALYLCASKEGQGHGELFFGEGSRLTVL.

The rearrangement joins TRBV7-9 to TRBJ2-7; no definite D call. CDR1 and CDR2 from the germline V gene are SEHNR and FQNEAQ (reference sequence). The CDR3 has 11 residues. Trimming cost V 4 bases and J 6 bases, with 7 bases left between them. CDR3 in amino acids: CASSSASEQYF. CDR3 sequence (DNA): TGTGCCAGCAGCTCCGCCAGCGAGCAGTACTTC.

The CDR3 reads CASSLSWDSRYEQYF. The CDR3, as DNA: TGTGCCAGCAGTTTATCATGGGACAGCAGATACGAGCAGTACTTC. The V and J genes are TRBV27 and TRBJ2-7, with 7 bases matching TRBD1. The V gene's germline CDR1 is MNHEY and CDR2 SMNVEV (reference sequence). CDR3 size: 15 residues. Trimming cost V 0 bases and J 4 bases; bases outside gene matches: 6.

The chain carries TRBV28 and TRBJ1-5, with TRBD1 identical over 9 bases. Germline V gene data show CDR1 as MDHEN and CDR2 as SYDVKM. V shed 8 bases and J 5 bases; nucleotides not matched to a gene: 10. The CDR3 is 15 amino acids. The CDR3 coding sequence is TGTGCCAGCGGCGGGACAGGGACATCCTATCAGCCCCAGCATTTT. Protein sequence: CASGGTGTSYQPQHF.

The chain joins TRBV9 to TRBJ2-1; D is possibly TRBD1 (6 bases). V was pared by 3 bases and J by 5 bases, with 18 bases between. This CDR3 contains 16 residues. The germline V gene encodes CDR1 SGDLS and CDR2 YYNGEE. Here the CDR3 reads CASSDITGLVNNEQFF. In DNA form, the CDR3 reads TGTGCCAGCAGCGACATTACAGGGTTGGTGAACAATGAGCAGTTCTTC.

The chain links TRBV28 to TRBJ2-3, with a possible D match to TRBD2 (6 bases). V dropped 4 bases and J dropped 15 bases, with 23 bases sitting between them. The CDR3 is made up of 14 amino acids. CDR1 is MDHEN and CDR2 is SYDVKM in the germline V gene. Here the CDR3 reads CASSSPGERDNNYF. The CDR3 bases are TGTGCCAGCAGTTCCCCGGGGGAGCGAGACAACAACTATTTT.

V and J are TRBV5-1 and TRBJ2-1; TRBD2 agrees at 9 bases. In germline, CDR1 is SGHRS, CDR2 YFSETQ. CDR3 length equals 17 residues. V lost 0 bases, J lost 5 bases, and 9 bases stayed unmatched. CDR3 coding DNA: TGCGCCAGCAGCTTGGGGGGTAGCGGGAGTGTGAACAATGAGCAGTTCTTC. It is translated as CASSLGGSGSVNNEQFF.

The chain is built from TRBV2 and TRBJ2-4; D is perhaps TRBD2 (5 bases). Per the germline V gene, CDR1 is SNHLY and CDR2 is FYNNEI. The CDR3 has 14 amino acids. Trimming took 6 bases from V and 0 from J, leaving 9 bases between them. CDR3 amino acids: CASRPGLAKNIQYF. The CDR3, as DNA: TGTGCCAGCAGGCCGGGGTTAGCCAAAAACATTCAGTACTTC.

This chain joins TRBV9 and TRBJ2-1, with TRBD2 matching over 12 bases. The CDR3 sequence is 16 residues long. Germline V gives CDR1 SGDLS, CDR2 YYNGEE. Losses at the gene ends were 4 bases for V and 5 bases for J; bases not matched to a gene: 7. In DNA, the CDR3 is TGTGCCAGCAGCCCCGGACTAGCGGGAACGGACAATGAGCAGTTCTTC. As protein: CASSPGLAGTDNEQFF.

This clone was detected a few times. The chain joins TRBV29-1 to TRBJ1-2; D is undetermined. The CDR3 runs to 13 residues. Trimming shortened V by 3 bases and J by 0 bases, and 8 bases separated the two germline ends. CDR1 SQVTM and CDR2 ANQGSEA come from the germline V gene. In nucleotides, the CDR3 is TGCAGCGTTGATCAGGCGTCTAACTATGGCTACACCTTC. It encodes CSVDQASNYGYTF.

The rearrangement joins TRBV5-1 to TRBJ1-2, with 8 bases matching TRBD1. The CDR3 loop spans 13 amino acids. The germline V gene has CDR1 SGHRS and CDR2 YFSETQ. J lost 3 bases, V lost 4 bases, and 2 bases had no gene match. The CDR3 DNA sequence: TGCGCCAGCAGCGCGGACAGGGACTATGGCTACACCTTC. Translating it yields CASSADRDYGYTF.

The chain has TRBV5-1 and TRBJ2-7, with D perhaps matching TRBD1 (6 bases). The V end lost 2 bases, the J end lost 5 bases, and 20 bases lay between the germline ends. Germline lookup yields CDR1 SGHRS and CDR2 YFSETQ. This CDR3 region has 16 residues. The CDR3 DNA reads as TGCGCCAGCAGCTTACCCTGGGGGCCGCACGGCGACGAGCAGTACTTC. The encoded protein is CASSLPWGPHGDEQYF.

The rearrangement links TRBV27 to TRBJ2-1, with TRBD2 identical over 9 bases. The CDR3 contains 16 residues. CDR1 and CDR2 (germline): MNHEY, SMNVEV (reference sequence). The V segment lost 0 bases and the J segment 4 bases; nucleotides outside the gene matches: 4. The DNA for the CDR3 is TGTGCCAGCAGTTTATCCACTAGCGGGTTGTACAATGAGCAGTTCTTC. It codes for CASSLSTSGLYNEQFF.

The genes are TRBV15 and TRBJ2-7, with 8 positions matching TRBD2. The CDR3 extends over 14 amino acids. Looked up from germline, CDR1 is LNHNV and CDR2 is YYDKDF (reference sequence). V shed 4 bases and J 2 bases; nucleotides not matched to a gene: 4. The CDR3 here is CATSKRESTYEQYF. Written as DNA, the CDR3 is TGTGCCACCAGCAAGCGGGAGAGCACCTACGAGCAGTACTTC.

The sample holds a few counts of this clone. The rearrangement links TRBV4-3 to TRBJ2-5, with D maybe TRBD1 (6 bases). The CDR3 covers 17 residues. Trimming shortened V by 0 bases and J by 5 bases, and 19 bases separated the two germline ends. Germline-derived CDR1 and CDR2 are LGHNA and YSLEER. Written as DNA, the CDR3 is TGCGCCAGCAGCCAAGATAGCAGGGGTGGTAGGTCGGAGACCCAGTACTTC. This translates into CASSQDSRGGRSETQYF.

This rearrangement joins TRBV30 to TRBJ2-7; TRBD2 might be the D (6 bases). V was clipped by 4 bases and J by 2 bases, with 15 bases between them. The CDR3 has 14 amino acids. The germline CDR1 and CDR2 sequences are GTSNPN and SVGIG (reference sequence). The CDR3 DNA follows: TGTGCCTGGACGATAGGAGGGGCAACCTACGAGCAGTACTTC. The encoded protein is CAWTIGGATYEQYF.

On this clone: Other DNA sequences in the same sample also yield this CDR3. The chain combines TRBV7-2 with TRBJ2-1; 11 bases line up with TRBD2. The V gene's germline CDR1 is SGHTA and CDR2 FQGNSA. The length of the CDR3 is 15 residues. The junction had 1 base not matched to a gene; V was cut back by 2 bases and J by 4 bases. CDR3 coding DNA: TGTGCCAGCAGCTTACTAGCGGGAGGTTACAATGAGCAGTTCTTC. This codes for CASSLLAGGYNEQFF.

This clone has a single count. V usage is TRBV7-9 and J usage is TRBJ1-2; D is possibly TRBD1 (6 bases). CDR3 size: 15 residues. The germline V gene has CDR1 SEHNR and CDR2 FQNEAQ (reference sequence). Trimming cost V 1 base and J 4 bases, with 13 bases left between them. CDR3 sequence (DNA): TGTGCCAGCAGCTTAGATGGGGGCCCCTTCTATGGCTACACCTTC. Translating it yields CASSLDGGPFYGYTF.

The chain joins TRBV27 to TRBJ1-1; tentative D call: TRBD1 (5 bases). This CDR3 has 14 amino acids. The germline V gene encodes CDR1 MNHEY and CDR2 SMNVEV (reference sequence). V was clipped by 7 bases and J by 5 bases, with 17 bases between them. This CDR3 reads CASIGRVKGTEAFF. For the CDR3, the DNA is TGTGCCAGCATTGGACGGGTCAAGGGGACTGAAGCTTTCTTT.

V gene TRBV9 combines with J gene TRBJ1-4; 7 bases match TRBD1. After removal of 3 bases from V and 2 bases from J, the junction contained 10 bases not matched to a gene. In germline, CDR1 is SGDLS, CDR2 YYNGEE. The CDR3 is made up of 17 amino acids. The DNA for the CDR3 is TGTGCCAGCAGCGAAACAGGGGTCCTCGGGACTAATGAAAAACTGTTTTTT. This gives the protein CASSETGVLGTNEKLFF. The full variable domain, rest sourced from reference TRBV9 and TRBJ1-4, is DSGVTQTPKHLITATGQRVTLRCSPRSGDLSVYWYQQSLDQGLQFLIQYYNGEERAKGNILERFSAQQFPDLHSELNLSSLELGDSALYFCASSETGVLGTNEKLFFGSGTQLSVL.

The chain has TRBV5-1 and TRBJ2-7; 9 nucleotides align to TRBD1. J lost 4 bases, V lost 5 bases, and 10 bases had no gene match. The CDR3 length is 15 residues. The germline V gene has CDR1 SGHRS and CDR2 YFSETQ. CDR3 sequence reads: CASRLGGTGIYEQYF. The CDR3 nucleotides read TGCGCCAGCAGACTTGGCGGGACAGGGATATACGAGCAGTACTTC.